The 23 T cell receptor beta chains in this list originate from one sample, sequenced in a study of T cell responses to AZD1222 COVID-19 vaccine. TCRdb's copy holds only in-frame clones and misses some; the assay was immunoSEQ multiplex PCR. The sample lists 100,000 to 150,000 clones; around nine tenths were seen once. Sequenced material: peripheral blood, taken on day 0 of AZD1222 vaccination. All receptors derive from an adult in good health.

The chain is built from TRBV11-1 and TRBJ1-1; D is unresolved. Germline CDR1 and CDR2: SGHAT and FQDESV (reference sequence). V lost 1 base and J 1 base, leaving 10 bases between the germline ends. The CDR3 is made up of 15 amino acids. The CDR3: CASSLEANENTEAFF. The CDR3, as DNA: TGTGCCAGCAGCTTAGAGGCCAACGAGAACACTGAAGCTTTCTTT.

The rearrangement links TRBV10-2 to TRBJ2-2; 8 bases match TRBD1. There are 14 residues in the CDR3. Germline CDR1 and CDR2: WSHSY and SAAADI. After removal of 5 bases from V and 8 bases from J, the junction contained 7 bases not matched to a gene. CDR3 sequence (DNA): TGCGCCAGCAGTATCACAGGGGGGTCTGGGGAGCTGTTTTTT. It translates to CASSITGGSGELFF.

The gene calls are TRBV6-2 or TRBV6-3 and TRBJ1-1; no firm D call. The CDR3 runs to 15 residues. Germline CDR1 reads MNHEY; CDR2 reads SVGEGT. V was shortened by 5 bases and J by 2 bases, with 15 bases between the two germline ends. The CDR3 DNA reads TGTGCCAGCAGTGGCCGAGATCGAATAAACACTGAAGCTTTCTTT. Translating gives CASSGRDRINTEAFF.

A few counts support this clone. V is TRBV5-1 and J is TRBJ1-5, with D hard to call. This CDR3 contains 13 residues. CDR1 SGHRS and CDR2 YFSETQ come from the germline V gene. V was clipped by 0 bases and J by 6 bases, with 7 bases between them. CDR3 amino acids: CASSLDLSQPQHF. In DNA form, the CDR3 reads TGCGCCAGCAGCTTGGATTTGAGTCAGCCCCAGCATTTT.

Notes on this clone: Additional DNA sequences in this sample encode the identical CDR3. This chain joins TRBV6-1 and TRBJ1-2, with D perhaps TRBD1 (6 bases). Per germline, CDR1 MNHNS and CDR2 SASEGT. The CDR3 covers 15 residues. With 1 base removed from V and 1 base from J, the gap between germline ends came to 10 bases. The CDR3 DNA sequence: TGTGCCAGCAGTGAAGTTAGGGGGGTTAACTATGGCTACACCTTC. As protein: CASSEVRGVNYGYTF.

The chain uses TRBV19 and TRBJ1-1, with D unclear. The germline CDR1 and CDR2 sequences are LNHDA and SQIVND (reference sequence). Trimming shortened V by 4 bases and J by 0 bases, and 15 bases separated the two germline ends. The CDR3 has 16 amino acids. Written as DNA, the CDR3 is TGTGCCAGTAGTACCCGGTCAGGCAGGATGAACACTGAAGCTTTCTTT. This encodes CASSTRSGRMNTEAFF.

This clone was recorded a few times. The rearrangement joins TRBV19 to TRBJ1-5; possibly TRBD1 for D (5 bases). With 4 bases removed from V and 5 bases from J, the gap between germline ends came to 9 bases. CDR1 is LNHDA and CDR2 is SQIVND in the germline V gene (reference sequence). This CDR3 region has 13 residues. CDR3 DNA: TGTGCCAGTAGTACAGGGTTCGATCAGCCCCAGCATTTT. Translated: CASSTGFDQPQHF.

The chain couples TRBV5-1 to TRBJ1-6, with 7 bases aligning to TRBD1. After removal of 4 bases from V and 4 bases from J, the junction contained 5 bases not matched to a gene. The CDR3 loop spans 15 amino acids. Per the germline V gene, CDR1 is SGHRS and CDR2 is YFSETQ. CDR3 DNA: TGCGCCAGCAGCACCGGACAGGATTATAATTCACCCCTCCACTTT. Residues: CASSTGQDYNSPLHF. The entire variable domain, with the rest obtained from reference TRBV5-1 and TRBJ1-6, is as follows: KAGVTQTPRYLIKTRGQQVTLSCSPISGHRSVSWYQQTPGQGLQFLFEYFSETQRNKGNFPGRFSGRQFSNSRSEMNVSTLELGDSALYLCASSTGQDYNSPLHFGNGTRLTVT.

The chain is built from TRBV30 and TRBJ1-1, with D perhaps TRBD1 (5 bases). The CDR3 covers 16 residues. CDR1 is GTSNPN, CDR2 SVGIG, per germline (reference sequence). The V gene lost 0 bases and the J gene lost 1 base, with 15 bases spanning the gap. This CDR3 is CAWSVPGLSANTEAFF. CDR3 nucleotide sequence: TGTGCCTGGAGTGTACCGGGACTATCTGCGAACACTGAAGCTTTCTTT.

This chain uses TRBV27 with TRBJ1-5; D gene uncertain. With 0 bases removed from V and 4 bases from J, the gap between germline ends came to 4 bases. Germline lookup yields CDR1 MNHEY and CDR2 SMNVEV (reference sequence). The CDR3 contains 13 residues. This CDR3 reads CASSLSANQPQHF. DNA of the CDR3: TGTGCCAGCAGTTTATCTGCGAATCAGCCCCAGCATTTT.

V gene TRBV10-2 combines with J gene TRBJ1-5; D gene unclear. Germline loops: CDR1 WSHSY, CDR2 SAAADI. The V and J ends lost 4 bases and 9 bases respectively, with 16 bases between them. The CDR3 length is 14 residues. This CDR3 reads CASSGESEAGPQHF. CDR3 DNA sequence: TGCGCCAGCAGTGGAGAGTCGGAGGCAGGGCCCCAGCATTTT.

The chain joins TRBV12-5 to TRBJ1-5; the D is unclear. The germline V and J ends were trimmed by 0 bases and 0 bases, with 12 bases remaining between them. The CDR3 contains 17 residues. Germline CDR1 and CDR2: LGHNT and FRNRAP. DNA of the CDR3: TGTGCTAGTGGTTTGGTATCCGGCTCCAATAGCAATCAGCCCCAGCATTTT. This gives the protein CASGLVSGSNSNQPQHF.

V and J are TRBV10-3 and TRBJ1-5; D is undetermined. The V and J ends lost 3 bases and 4 bases respectively, with 7 bases between them. This CDR3 is built from 13 residues. Per the germline V gene, CDR1 is ENHRY and CDR2 is SYGVKD. In DNA, the CDR3 is TGTGCCATCAGTGATCAACAGAATCAGCCCCAGCATTTT. Protein product: CAISDQQNQPQHF.

The chain combines TRBV6-2 or TRBV6-3 with TRBJ1-5; 8 bases match TRBD1. The CDR3 spans 15 residues. J lost 5 bases, V lost 5 bases, and 8 bases had no gene match. Germline-derived CDR1 and CDR2 are MNHEY and SVGEGT. The CDR3 sequence is CASSPGQGGDQPQHF. The CDR3 DNA sequence: TGTGCCAGCAGTCCCGGACAGGGAGGGGATCAGCCCCAGCATTTT.

The chain uses TRBV6-4 and TRBJ1-2, with a weak D call TRBD1 (5 bases). The V gene lost 0 bases and the J gene lost 4 bases, with 9 bases spanning the gap. Germline lookup yields CDR1 MRHNA and CDR2 SNTAGT. The CDR3 has 14 amino acids. The CDR3 sequence: CASSDSWGSYGYTF. The CDR3 DNA follows: TGTGCCAGCAGTGACTCCTGGGGGAGCTATGGCTACACCTTC.

This clone turned up a few times. J is TRBJ1-2 and V is TRBV7-9; the match to TRBD1 covers 10 bases. The V and J ends lost 1 base and 5 bases, in that order; junction bases with no gene match: 10. Germline V gene data show CDR1 as SEHNR and CDR2 as FQNEAQ (reference sequence). The CDR3 consists of 17 residues. CDR3 region: CASSLGRDRGRGYGYTF. The DNA for the CDR3 is TGTGCCAGCAGCTTAGGACGGGACAGGGGAAGGGGATATGGCTACACCTTC.

The J gene is TRBJ1-3, the V gene TRBV9; TRBD1 matches 7 bases. This CDR3 spans 14 amino acids. CDR1 and CDR2 (germline): SGDLS, YYNGEE. V lost 0 bases and J lost 4; bases outside the gene matches: 1. CDR3 bases: TGTGCCAGCAGCGTAGGGACAGGAGGAAACACCATATATTTT. Translating gives CASSVGTGGNTIYF. Full variable domain (remainder filled in from reference TRBV9 and TRBJ1-3): DSGVTQTPKHLITATGQRVTLRCSPRSGDLSVYWYQQSLDQGLQFLIQYYNGEERAKGNILERFSAQQFPDLHSELNLSSLELGDSALYFCASSVGTGGNTIYFGEGSWLTVV.

About this clone itself: Relative to the germline gene, one junction end is altered; a read error may explain this. The chain employs TRBV6-5 and TRBJ1-2; 7 bases fit TRBD1. The CDR3 has 12 amino acids. CDR1 and CDR2 (germline): MNHEY, SVGAGI. CDR3 nucleotides: TGTGCCAGCAGTTCAAGGGGGCGGGCTAAGTTCTTC. This translates into CASSSRGRAKFF.

The rearrangement joins TRBV3-1 (or the pseudogene TRBV3-2) to TRBJ1-6; no clear D gene. This CDR3 spans 16 amino acids. Germline V gene lookup returns CDR1 LGHDT and CDR2 YNNKEL (reference sequence). V gave up 4 bases and J gave up 9 bases, with 19 bases separating them. The CDR3 DNA reads TGTGCCAGCAGCCCTATATCGGACGGAGCCCTTTCACCCCTCCACTTT. Amino acids: CASSPISDGALSPLHF.

The genes are TRBV5-6 and TRBJ2-1, with 10 bases that match TRBD1. CDR1 and CDR2 from the germline V gene are SGHDT and YYEEEE. This CDR3 has 17 residues. Germline trimming cut 5 bases from V and 4 bases from J; bases unmatched to any gene: 12. The CDR3 DNA reads as TGTGCCAGCAGATACGGGGTCCGGGACAGGGGATACAATGAGCAGTTCTTC. The encoded protein is CASRYGVRDRGYNEQFF.

The chain is built from TRBV6-2 or TRBV6-3 and TRBJ1-2; TRBD1 is a possible D gene (5 bases). The CDR3 extends over 16 amino acids. In germline, CDR1 is MNHEY, CDR2 SVGEGT. V lost 2 bases and J lost 4, with 17 bases in between. Written as DNA, the CDR3 is TGTGCCAGCAGTTACGGGGCGGCAGCTTCTCGCTATGGCTACACCTTC. Its protein product is CASSYGAAASRYGYTF.

V usage is TRBV6-5 and J usage is TRBJ1-2, with a possible D match to TRBD1 (5 bases). This CDR3 spans 15 amino acids. CDR1 is MNHEY, CDR2 SVGAGI, per germline. The V end lost 7 bases, the J end lost 3 bases, and 18 bases lay between the germline ends. The CDR3 coding sequence is TGTGCCAGCACCCAATGGGGGAGTGAGGACTATGGCTACACCTTC. Translated: CASTQWGSEDYGYTF.

This sequence joins TRBV9 and TRBJ2-1; perhaps D is TRBD1 or TRBD2 (6 bases each). V shed 2 bases and J shed 2 bases, with 8 bases lying between them. This CDR3 has 14 residues. The germline CDR1 and CDR2 sequences are SGDLS and YYNGEE. CDR3 sequence reads: CASSVGGPYNEQFF. The CDR3 region has the DNA TGTGCCAGCAGCGTCGGGGGCCCCTACAATGAGCAGTTCTTC.